This T cell receptor (beta chain) was identified during a study of patients and donors after allogeneic stem cell transplantation. With V trimmed by 6 bases and J by 7 bases, 7 bases remained unmatched. The CDR3 has 14 amino acids. Germline CDR1 reads ENHRY; CDR2 reads SYGVKD. This clonotype was picked up a small number of times. TCRdb passed the RT-PCR reads through MiXCR, listing each CDR3 protein once. The sample includes roughly 190,000 distinct CDR3 sequences, 41% of them seen just once. The sequenced sample consisted of blood, either unsorted or a sorted T cell fraction (not recorded which). The sequence was obtained from a human donor who was either an allogeneic HSCT recipient or a stem cell or donor lymphocyte infusion donor (not recorded which). It is not recorded whose cells these are; they may come from a transplant donor. The chain has TRBV10-3 and TRBJ2-1, with 9 bases aligning to TRBD2. DNA of the CDR3: TGTGCCATCAGGGTAGCGGGAGCTGGTAATGAGCAGTTCTTC. Its translation: CAIRVAGAGNEQFF.